These T cell receptor beta chains were read from a single sample in a study of a mutant IDH1 vaccine in newly diagnosed glioma. Their cognate antigens are unknown. Profiled with immunoSEQ multiplex PCR; TCRdb holds only in-frame clones, not every one. The sample yields over 55,000 clones, roughly 80% seen once. This specimen was PBMCs, taken from a glioma patient whose treatment included an IDH1 peptide vaccine. Every receptor here comes from a man aged 35-49 years with glioma. Each CDR3 is given with its conserved first and last residue. The D gene is left open where the match is weak. Size is stated for part of the rows, as once, few or many counts, or as a class when the clone is expanded.

TRBV5-4	TRBJ2-1	TRBD1	.	TGTGCCAGCAGCCCCGGGACAGTTTACAATGAGCAGTTCTTC	CASSPGTVYNEQFF
TRBV7-2	TRBJ1-5	TRBD1	.	TGTGCCAGCAGCCTCGGACAGGGAGAGACTCAGCCCCAGCATTTT	CASSLGQGETQPQHF
TRBV7-2	TRBJ2-7	.	.	TGTGCCAGCAGCATTAGCGGAAGCTCCTACGAGCAGTACTTC	CASSISGSSYEQYF
TRBV29-1	TRBJ2-3	.	.	TGCAGCGTGATTCCCGACATGAGCACAGATACGCAGTATTTT	CSVIPDMSTDTQYF
TRBV7-2	TRBJ1-2	TRBD1	.	TGTGCCAGCAGCCCCGGACAGGGAGAGTACTATGGCTACACCTTC	CASSPGQGEYYGYTF
TRBV5-1	TRBJ2-3	.	.	TGCGCCAGCAGCTTGAGGAGCCAAGTCACAGATACGCAGTATTTT	CASSLRSQVTDTQYF
TRBV7-2	TRBJ1-1	TRBD1	.	TGTGCCAGCAGCACCTACAGGGGGAACACTGAAGCTTTCTTT	CASSTYRGNTEAFF
TRBV9	TRBJ1-2	.	.	TGTGCCAGCAGCCCAAGGACGGTGGGGTATGGCTACACCTTC	CASSPRTVGYGYTF
TRBV27	TRBJ2-7	TRBD1	.	TGTGCCAGCAGTTCTCGACAGGGGGGCGAGCAGTACTTC	CASSSRQGGEQYF
TRBV30	TRBJ1-1	.	once	TGTGCCTGGAGCCCGGACTGGCGGGCTGAAGCTTTCTTT	CAWSPDWRAEAFF
TRBV5-6	TRBJ1-4	TRBD1	.	TGTGCCAGCAGCTTGGACAGGGGCGGCGATGAAAAACTGTTTTTT	CASSLDRGGDEKLFF
TRBV30	TRBJ1-1	.	few	TGTGCCTGGAGTACCGGGCGGACTGAAGCTTTCTTT	CAWSTGRTEAFF
TRBV25-1	TRBJ2-1	.	.	TGTGCCAGCAAGGCGCCAACGTCCTACAATGAGCAGTTCTTC	CASKAPTSYNEQFF
TRBV6-5	TRBJ1-2	.	.	TGTGCCAGCAGTCTTCTGGGAGGGACCTATGGCTACACCTTC	CASSLLGGTYGYTF
TRBV29-1	TRBJ2-7	TRBD1	.	TGCAGCGTCCTCAGGACAGGCAGCTCCTACGAGCAGTACTTC	CSVLRTGSSYEQYF
TRBV10-3	TRBJ2-7	.	.	TGTGCCATCAGTGGAGGGAGGCAGGGGGTCTCCTACGAGCAGTACTTC	CAISGGRQGVSYEQYF
TRBV6-5	TRBJ1-6	.	.	TGTGCCAGCAGTCCACAGGGAGTAAATAATTCACCCCTCCACTTT	CASSPQGVNNSPLHF
TRBV5-5	TRBJ2-7	.	.	TGTGCCAGCAGCTGGGACGGACCCTACGAGCAGTACTTC	CASSWDGPYEQYF
TRBV10-3	TRBJ2-7	.	.	TGTGCCATCGGGGGGTTGGAGAGGACCTACGAGCAGTACTTC	CAIGGLERTYEQYF
TRBV5-1	TRBJ2-7	TRBD1	.	TGCGCCAGCCAACGGACAGGACGTTCCGAGCAGTACTTC	CASQRTGRSEQYF
TRBV9	TRBJ2-2	.	.	TGTGCCAGCAGCGCCACAGCGGAGCTGTTTTTT	CASSATAELFF
TRBV5-6	TRBJ2-7	TRBD2	.	TGTGCCAGCACTGTGACTAGCGGGAGCTCCTACGAGCAGTACTTC	CASTVTSGSSYEQYF
TRBV14	TRBJ1-6	.	.	TGTGCCAGCAGCCAAGAAGTCGGAATCTGGGATTCACCCCTCCACTTT	CASSQEVGIWDSPLHF